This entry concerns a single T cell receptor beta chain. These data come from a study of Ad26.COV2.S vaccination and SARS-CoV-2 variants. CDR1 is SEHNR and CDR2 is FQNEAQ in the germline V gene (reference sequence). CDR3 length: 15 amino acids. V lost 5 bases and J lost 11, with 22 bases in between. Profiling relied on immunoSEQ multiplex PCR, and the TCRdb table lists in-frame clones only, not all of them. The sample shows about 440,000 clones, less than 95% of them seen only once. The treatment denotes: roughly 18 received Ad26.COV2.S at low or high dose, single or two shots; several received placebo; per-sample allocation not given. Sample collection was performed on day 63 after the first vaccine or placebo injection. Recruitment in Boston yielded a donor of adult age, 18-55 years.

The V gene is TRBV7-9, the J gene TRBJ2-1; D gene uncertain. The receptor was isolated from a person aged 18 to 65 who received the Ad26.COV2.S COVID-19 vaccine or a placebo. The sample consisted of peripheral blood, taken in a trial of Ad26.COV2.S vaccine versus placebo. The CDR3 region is CASSLLKRGTVKQFF. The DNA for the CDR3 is TGTGCCAGCAGCCTCTTGAAGAGAGGCACGGTAAAGCAGTTCTTC.